This T cell receptor beta chain emerged from a study of OX40 agonist ivuxolimab in advanced cancers. Study background: Dosing consisted of intravenous ivuxolimab at 0.01 to 10 mg/kg every 2 weeks. Findings of the study overall: CD4+ and CD8+ blood T cells expanded clonally by week 6 at 0.1 to 3.0 mg/kg. The investigators did not determine what antigen specificity the expanded peripheral T cells had.

TCRdb keeps only in-frame clones here, not all; method: immunoSEQ multiplex PCR. Of roughly 53,000 clones in the sample, about 93% are singletons; the top ten hold approximately 20%. The investigators sampled blood at baseline, at cycle 4 day 1, and at cycle 7 day 1. V was trimmed by 0 bases and J by 8 bases, leaving 6 bases between them. The CDR3 covers 11 residues. Germline assignment: CDR1 DFQATT and CDR2 SNEGSKA (reference sequence). Turning to this clone: What it binds is not known.

The sequence was collected from an adult with an advanced solid tumor such as melanoma, head and neck, liver or kidney cancer. Sequencing was performed on CD4+ or CD8+ T cells sorted from blood, taken in a trial of the OX40 agonist ivuxolimab. The chain has TRBV20-1 and TRBJ2-3; D gene unclear. The CDR3 loop is CSARDLSTQYF. The CDR3 DNA sequence: TGCAGTGCTAGAGATTTGTCTACGCAGTATTTT.